Reported below is one T cell receptor (beta chain). The antigen remains undetermined. This entry is derived from a study of T cells in localized non-small cell lung cancer. Study-level points and caveats: Exceeding tumor, uninvolved adjacent lung had the highest T cell clonality.

Germline loops: CDR1 MDHEN, CDR2 SYDVKM. This CDR3 is built from 13 residues. V was pared by 7 bases and J by 4 bases, with 3 bases of the junction left unmatched. Clones were read by immunoSEQ multiplex PCR, and TCRdb kept only the in-frame ones, dropping some. The sample lists around 91,000 clones; roughly 86% were seen once. Material: peripheral blood, obtained before any cancer treatment. The chain uses TRBV28 and TRBJ1-4; 7 nucleotides line up with TRBD1. The TCR originated in a man aged 35 to 69 with stage I squamous cell lung carcinoma. As DNA, the CDR3 is TGTGCCAGCACGGGACAGATTAATGAAAAACTGTTTTTT. It specifies CASTGQINEKLFF.